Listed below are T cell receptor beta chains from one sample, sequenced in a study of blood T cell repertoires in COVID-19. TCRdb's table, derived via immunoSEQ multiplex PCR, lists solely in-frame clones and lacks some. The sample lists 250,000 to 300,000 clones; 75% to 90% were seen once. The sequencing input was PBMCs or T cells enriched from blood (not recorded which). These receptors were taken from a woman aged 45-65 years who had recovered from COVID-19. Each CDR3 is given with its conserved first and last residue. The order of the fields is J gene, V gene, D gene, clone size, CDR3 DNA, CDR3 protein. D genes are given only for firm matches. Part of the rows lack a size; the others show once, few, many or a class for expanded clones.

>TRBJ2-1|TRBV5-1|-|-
TGCGCCAGCAGCTTGGGGGACAAATACAATGAGCAGTTCTTC
CASSLGDKYNEQFF
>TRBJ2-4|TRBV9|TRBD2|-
TGTGCCAGCAGCATTACCGGGACTAGTCCAGACATTCAGTACTTC
CASSITGTSPDIQYF
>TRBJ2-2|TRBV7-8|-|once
TGTGCCAGCAGCTTAGATCCCGGGAACACCGGGGAGCTGTTTTTT
CASSLDPGNTGELFF
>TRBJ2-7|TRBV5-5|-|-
TGTGCCAGCAGCTGGGACATTGGCTACGAGCAGTACTTC
CASSWDIGYEQYF
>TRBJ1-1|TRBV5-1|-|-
TGCGCCAGCAGCTTGGTTGGCCGTGAAGCTTTCTTT
CASSLVGREAFF
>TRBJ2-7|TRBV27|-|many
TGTGCCAGCAGCTCAGGCTACTTGAGCGAGCAGTACTTC
CASSSGYLSEQYF
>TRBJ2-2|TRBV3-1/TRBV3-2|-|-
TGTGCCAGCAAGACGGGAGTAGGCACCGGGGAGCTGTTTTTT
CASKTGVGTGELFF
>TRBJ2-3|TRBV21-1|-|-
TGTGCCACCACCCGGGACAGGGGGACTTTAGCTAACACAGATACGCAGTATTTT
CATTRDRGTLANTDTQYF
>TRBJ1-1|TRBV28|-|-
TGTGCCAGCAGTTTAGTTGTTCGGGTCAGACGATTGAAAGAAGAGAACACTGAAGCTTTCTTT
CASSLVVRVRRLKEENTEAFF
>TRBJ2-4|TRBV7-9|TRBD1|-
TGTGCCAGCGATAGGGGACAGAGTGAGATCATTCAGTACTTC
CASDRGQSEIIQYF
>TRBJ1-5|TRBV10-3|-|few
TGTGCCATCAGTGAGGGGAGAAATCAGCCCCAGCATTTT
CAISEGRNQPQHF
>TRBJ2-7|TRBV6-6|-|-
TGTGCCACTGAGACGGCCGGGGGCTACGAGCAGTACTTC
CATETAGGYEQYF
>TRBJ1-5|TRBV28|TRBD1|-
TGTGCCAGCAGCACAGGGGCGCAGCCCCAGCATTTT
CASSTGAQPQHF
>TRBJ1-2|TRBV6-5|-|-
TGTGCCAGCAGTTACTCAGGAGGGCTTTCTAACTATGGCTACACCTTC
CASSYSGGLSNYGYTF
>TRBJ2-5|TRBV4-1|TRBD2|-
TGCGCCAGCAGCCAGCCCCATAGCGGGAGAGGGGGGTGGGAGACCCAGTACTTC
CASSQPHSGRGGWETQYF
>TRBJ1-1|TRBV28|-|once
TGTGCCAGCAGCCTAAACGTACGCACTGAAGCTTTCTTT
CASSLNVRTEAFF
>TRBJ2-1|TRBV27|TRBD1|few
TGTGCCAGCAGTGACAGGGGGGATTACAATGAGCAGTTCTTC
CASSDRGDYNEQFF
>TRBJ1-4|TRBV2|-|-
TGTGCCAGCAACAGGCGCGCTAATGAAAAACTGTTTTTT
CASNRRANEKLFF
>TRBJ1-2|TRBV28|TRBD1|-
TGTGCCAGCAGCTCGGACAGGGTCTATGGCTACACCTTC
CASSSDRVYGYTF
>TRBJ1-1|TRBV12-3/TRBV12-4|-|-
TGTGCCAGCAGTCCTGGACTGACAGCTTTCTTT
CASSPGLTAFF
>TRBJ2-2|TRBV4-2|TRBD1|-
TGTGCCAGCAGCCAAGGGACAGGAACCGGGGAGCTGTTTTTT
CASSQGTGTGELFF
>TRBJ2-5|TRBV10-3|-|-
TGTGCCATCAGTGAGAATGAGGAGACCCAGTACTTC
CAISENEETQYF
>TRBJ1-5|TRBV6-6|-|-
TGTGCCAGCAGTCACCGGGGGGTGCATCAGCCCCAGCATTTT
CASSHRGVHQPQHF
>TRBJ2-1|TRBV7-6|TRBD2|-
TGTGCCAGCAGCTTAACTAGCGCCATGTACAATGAGCAGTTCTTC
CASSLTSAMYNEQFF
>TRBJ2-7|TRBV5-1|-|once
TGCGCCAGCAGCTTGTATTTCTACGAGCAGTACTTC
CASSLYFYEQYF
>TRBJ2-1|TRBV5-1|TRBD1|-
TGCGCCAGCAGCTCGCTTACAGGGGGCGGTACGAATGAGCAGTTCTTC
CASSSLTGGGTNEQFF
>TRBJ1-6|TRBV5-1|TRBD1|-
TGCGCCAGCAGCGGAGGGGACAGCAGCTCCTATAATTCACCCCTCCACTTT
CASSGGDSSSYNSPLHF
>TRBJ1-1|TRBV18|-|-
TGTGCCAGCTCCCCCATGAACACTGAAGCTTTCTTT
CASSPMNTEAFF
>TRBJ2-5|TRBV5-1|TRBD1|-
TGCGCCAGCAGGACCCGGACAGGGGGTCAAGAGACCCAGTACTTC
CASRTRTGGQETQYF
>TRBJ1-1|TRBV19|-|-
TGTGCCAGCAGGGTAATGAACACTGAAGCTTTCTTT
CASRVMNTEAFF
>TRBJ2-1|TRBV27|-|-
TGTGCCAGCAGTTTTTGGAGCGGAGGGAGCTCCTACAATGAGCAGTTCTTC
CASSFWSGGSSYNEQFF
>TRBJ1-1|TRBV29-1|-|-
TGCAGCGTTGAAGGCGAAATGAACACTGAAGCTTTCTTT
CSVEGEMNTEAFF
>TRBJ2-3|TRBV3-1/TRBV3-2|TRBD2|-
TGTGCCAGCAGCCCACGCGGACTAGCGGGAGGCCGACCAGATACGCAGTATTTT
CASSPRGLAGGRPDTQYF
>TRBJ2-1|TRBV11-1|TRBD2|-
TGTGCCAGCAGCTTAGCTCTAGCGGGAGGGACATATAATGAGCAGTTCTTC
CASSLALAGGTYNEQFF
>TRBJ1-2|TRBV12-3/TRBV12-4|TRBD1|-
TGTGCCAGCAGGTCCGGGACAGGGGGTGGCTACACCTTC
CASRSGTGGGYTF
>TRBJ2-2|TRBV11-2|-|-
TGTGCCAGCAGCTTAGTAGCGGTCGGGGAGCTGTTTTTT
CASSLVAVGELFF
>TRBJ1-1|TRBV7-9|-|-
TGTGCCAGCAGCTTAGATGGGACTTCAAACACTGAAGCTTTCTTT
CASSLDGTSNTEAFF
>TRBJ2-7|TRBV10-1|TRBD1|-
TGCGCCAGCTATCTAGGGGACAGGGAGCGCTACGAGCAGTACTTC
CASYLGDRERYEQYF
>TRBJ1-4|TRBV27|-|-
TGTGCCAGCAGTCCAAACCCGGACAGCCCAAATGAAAAACTGTTTTTT
CASSPNPDSPNEKLFF
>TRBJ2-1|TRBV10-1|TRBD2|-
TGCGCCAGCAGTGGGGGACTAGCGGGAGGGGATAAAACCTACAATGAGCAGTTCTTC
CASSGGLAGGDKTYNEQFF
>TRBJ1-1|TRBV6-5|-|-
TGTGCCAGCAGTTACATGGACAAGGGAATTGAAGCTTTCTTT
CASSYMDKGIEAFF
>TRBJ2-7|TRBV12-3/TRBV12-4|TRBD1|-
TGTGCCAGTAGATACTTGACAGGGCTCGAGCAGTACTTC
CASRYLTGLEQYF
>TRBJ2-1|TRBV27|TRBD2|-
TGTGCCAGCAGTCTGACTAGCGGGAGTACCTACAATGAGCAGTTCTTC
CASSLTSGSTYNEQFF
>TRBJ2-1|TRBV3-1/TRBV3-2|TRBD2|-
TGTGCCAGCAGCCAAGAAGGACTAGCGGGAAAAATATACAATGAGCAGTTCTTC
CASSQEGLAGKIYNEQFF
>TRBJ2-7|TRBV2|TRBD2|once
TGTGCCAGCAGTTGGACTAGCGACGTTTACGAGCAGTACTTC
CASSWTSDVYEQYF
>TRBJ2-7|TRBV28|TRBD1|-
TGTGCCAGCAGTTTAGGGCAGGGGGCGACCTACGAGCAGTACTTC
CASSLGQGATYEQYF
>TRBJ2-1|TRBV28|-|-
TGTGCCAGCAGGCAGGGCCTCGGCTACAATGAGCAGTTCTTC
CASRQGLGYNEQFF
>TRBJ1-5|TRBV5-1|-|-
TGCGCCAGCAGCTTGGGGCAGGGAGGGCAGCCCCAGCATTTT
CASSLGQGGQPQHF
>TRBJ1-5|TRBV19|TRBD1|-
TGTGCCAGTAGTACAACAGGGGTTCAGCCCCAGCATTTT
CASSTTGVQPQHF
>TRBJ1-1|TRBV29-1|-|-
TGCAGCGTTTGGAAGGGGCTGGACACTGAAGCTTTCTTT
CSVWKGLDTEAFF
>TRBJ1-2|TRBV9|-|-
TGTGCCAGCAGCGTAGTGGCAGATTATGGCTACACCTTC
CASSVVADYGYTF
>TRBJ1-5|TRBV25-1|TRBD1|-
TGTGCCAGCAGTGATGCACAGGGGGCCGGGAATCAGCCCCAGCATTTT
CASSDAQGAGNQPQHF
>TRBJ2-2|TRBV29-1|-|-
TGCAGCGTGCGAAGCGGGACAGGGAACACCGGGGAGCTGTTTTTT
CSVRSGTGNTGELFF